This TCR beta chain was captured in a study of OX40 agonist ivuxolimab in advanced cancers. Generated by immunoSEQ multiplex PCR, the TCRdb table keeps only in-frame clones and is missing some. The sample holds roughly 42,000 clones; approximately 89% are singletons and the top ten take more than 10%. Germline lookup yields CDR1 SGDLS and CDR2 YYNGEE. This CDR3 has 16 amino acids. The V end lost 0 bases, the J end lost 2 bases, and 14 bases lay between the germline ends. The sequence was collected from an adult with an advanced solid tumor such as melanoma, head and neck, liver or kidney cancer. The chain recombines TRBV9 with TRBJ1-2; no clear D gene. The sequenced sample was CD4+ or CD8+ T cells sorted from blood, obtained in a trial of the OX40 agonist ivuxolimab. The DNA of the CDR3 is TGTGCCAGCAGCGTAGGGTCCTTCGCGTTAAACTATGGCTACACCTTC. Its translation: CASSVGSFALNYGYTF. The full variable domain, completed using reference TRBV9 and TRBJ1-2, is DSGVTQTPKHLITATGQRVTLRCSPRSGDLSVYWYQQSLDQGLQFLIQYYNGEERAKGNILERFSAQQFPDLHSELNLSSLELGDSALYFCASSVGSFALNYGYTFGSGTRLTVV.